The rows below give T cell receptor beta chains drawn from one sample of a study of T-cell memory formation after mild COVID-19. MiXCR was run by TCRdb on the 5' RACE reads, yielding one entry per CDR3 protein. The sample shows almost 250,000 distinct CDR3 sequences, 15% to 19% of them seen only once. Input material: PBMCs or a T cell subset sorted from them (not recorded which). These TCRs come from an adult woman who had mild COVID-19 (a few samples of this study predate the infection). Cell type and time point are not known. Both conserved end residues are part of each CDR3. The D gene is left open where the match is weak. Expanded clones are given a class, and other clones once, few, many or no size at all.

abundance: -
d_gene: -
j_gene: TRBJ2-7
v_gene: TRBV12-3/TRBV12-4
CDR3aa: CASSPQPYYEQYF
CDR3nt: TGTGCCAGCAGTCCTCAACCCTACTACGAGCAGTACTTC

abundance: -
d_gene: TRBD1
j_gene: TRBJ2-3
v_gene: TRBV5-1
CDR3aa: CASSAGQGGADTQYF
CDR3nt: TGCGCCAGCAGCGCGGGACAGGGTGGGGCAGATACGCAGTATTTT

abundance: -
d_gene: -
j_gene: TRBJ1-4
v_gene: TRBV7-9
CDR3aa: CASSPEVTGNEKLFF
CDR3nt: TGTGCCAGCAGCCCTGAGGTGACGGGGAATGAAAAACTGTTTTTT

abundance: -
d_gene: -
j_gene: TRBJ2-7
v_gene: TRBV30
CDR3aa: CAWSDLLGPQVREQYF
CDR3nt: TGTGCCTGGAGCGATCTCTTGGGACCCCAAGTGCGCGAGCAGTACTTC

abundance: many
d_gene: -
j_gene: TRBJ1-4
v_gene: TRBV14
CDR3aa: CASSTRTVRDGEKLFF
CDR3nt: TGTGCCAGCAGCACTCGGACAGTACGGGATGGGGAAAAACTGTTTTTT

abundance: few
d_gene: TRBD1
j_gene: TRBJ1-2
v_gene: TRBV12-3/TRBV12-4
CDR3aa: CASSSHDRAYGYTF
CDR3nt: TGTGCCAGCAGTTCCCACGACAGGGCGTATGGCTACACCTTC

abundance: few
d_gene: TRBD1
j_gene: TRBJ2-4
v_gene: TRBV5-5
CDR3aa: CASSGGTGYNIQYF
CDR3nt: TGTGCCAGCAGCGGGGGGACAGGGTACAACATTCAGTACTTC

abundance: few
d_gene: TRBD1
j_gene: TRBJ1-4
v_gene: TRBV5-1
CDR3aa: CASSSVGTGVEKLFF
CDR3nt: TGCGCCAGCAGCTCGGTAGGGACAGGGGTTGAAAAACTGTTTTTT

abundance: -
d_gene: TRBD1
j_gene: TRBJ2-7
v_gene: TRBV5-1
CDR3aa: CASSLVGQAYEQYF
CDR3nt: TGCGCCAGCAGCCTGGTGGGACAGGCCTACGAGCAGTACTTC

abundance: -
d_gene: -
j_gene: TRBJ2-4
v_gene: TRBV12-3/TRBV12-4
CDR3aa: CASSPDRLAKNIQYF
CDR3nt: TGTGCCAGCAGTCCGGACCGCTTAGCCAAAAACATTCAGTACTTC